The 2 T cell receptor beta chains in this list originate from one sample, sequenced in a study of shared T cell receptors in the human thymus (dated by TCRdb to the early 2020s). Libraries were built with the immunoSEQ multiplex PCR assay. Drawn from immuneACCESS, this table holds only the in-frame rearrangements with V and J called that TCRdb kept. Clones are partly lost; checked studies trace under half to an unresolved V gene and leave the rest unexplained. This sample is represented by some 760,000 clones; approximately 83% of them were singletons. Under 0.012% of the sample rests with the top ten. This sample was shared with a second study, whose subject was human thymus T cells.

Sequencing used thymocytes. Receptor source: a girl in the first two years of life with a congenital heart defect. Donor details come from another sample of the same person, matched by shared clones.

The CDR3 DNA is TGTGCCAGCAGTCGGGAGCGGGGGGGCCGCAATGAGCAGTTCTTC. Translating it yields CASSRERGGRNEQFF. The chain couples TRBV6-4 to TRBJ2-1, with 10 bases aligning to TRBD2. The CDR3 covers 15 residues. The germline CDR1 and CDR2 sequences are MRHNA and SNTAGT. V trimming: 5 bases; J trimming: 6 bases; junction bases outside the gene matches: 7.

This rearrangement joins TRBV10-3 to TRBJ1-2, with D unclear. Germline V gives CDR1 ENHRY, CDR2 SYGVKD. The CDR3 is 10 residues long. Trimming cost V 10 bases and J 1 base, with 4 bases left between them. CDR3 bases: TGTGCCACCTTTAACTATGGCTACACCTTC. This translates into CATFNYGYTF.